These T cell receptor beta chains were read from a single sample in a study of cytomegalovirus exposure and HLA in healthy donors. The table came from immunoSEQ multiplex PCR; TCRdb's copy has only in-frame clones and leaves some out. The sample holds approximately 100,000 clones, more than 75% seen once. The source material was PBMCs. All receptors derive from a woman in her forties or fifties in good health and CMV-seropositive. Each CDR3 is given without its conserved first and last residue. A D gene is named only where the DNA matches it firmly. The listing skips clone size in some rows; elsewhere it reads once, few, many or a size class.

CDR3 protein: ASSSRRDTQY; D gene: .; V gene: TRBV27; J gene: TRBJ2-3; clone size: .
CDR3 protein: ASRDLLAKNIQY; D gene: .; V gene: TRBV19; J gene: TRBJ2-4; clone size: .
CDR3 protein: ASSMSGTEAF; D gene: .; V gene: TRBV19; J gene: TRBJ1-1; clone size: .
CDR3 protein: ASSLNNRGSGNQPQH; D gene: TRBD1; V gene: TRBV5-8; J gene: TRBJ1-5; clone size: .
CDR3 protein: ASSSSGLAAAEQY; D gene: TRBD2; V gene: TRBV7-3; J gene: TRBJ2-7; clone size: .
CDR3 protein: ASSQDSRGGSLETQY; D gene: TRBD2; V gene: TRBV4-1; J gene: TRBJ2-5; clone size: few
CDR3 protein: ASSLSGVGHNEQF; D gene: TRBD2; V gene: TRBV13; J gene: TRBJ2-1; clone size: .
CDR3 protein: ASSFAGRGTEAF; D gene: .; V gene: TRBV11-2; J gene: TRBJ1-1; clone size: .
CDR3 protein: ASSLGTGSYEQY; D gene: TRBD1; V gene: TRBV11-3; J gene: TRBJ2-7; clone size: .
CDR3 protein: ASSRADYEQY; D gene: .; V gene: TRBV14; J gene: TRBJ2-7; clone size: .
CDR3 protein: ASANPGTYEQY; D gene: .; V gene: TRBV6-1; J gene: TRBJ2-7; clone size: .
CDR3 protein: ASSPSAYEQY; D gene: .; V gene: TRBV18; J gene: TRBJ2-7; clone size: .
CDR3 protein: AWSSPGVSNQPQH; D gene: .; V gene: TRBV30; J gene: TRBJ1-5; clone size: few
CDR3 protein: ASSRGYGYT; D gene: .; V gene: TRBV25-1; J gene: TRBJ1-2; clone size: .
CDR3 protein: ASSLGGKVDSPLH; D gene: .; V gene: TRBV5-1; J gene: TRBJ1-6; clone size: few
CDR3 protein: ASSSGVEAF; D gene: .; V gene: TRBV6-5; J gene: TRBJ1-1; clone size: few
CDR3 protein: ASSQDSGSYEQY; D gene: .; V gene: TRBV4-1; J gene: TRBJ2-7; clone size: .
CDR3 protein: ASSLAGDQPQH; D gene: .; V gene: TRBV5-6; J gene: TRBJ1-5; clone size: .
CDR3 protein: ASRDRAYGANVLT; D gene: TRBD1; V gene: TRBV2; J gene: TRBJ2-6; clone size: .
CDR3 protein: ASSPRGDRLQETQY; D gene: TRBD1; V gene: TRBV9; J gene: TRBJ2-5; clone size: .
CDR3 protein: ASSLAVAADNEQF; D gene: .; V gene: TRBV5-4; J gene: TRBJ2-1; clone size: .
CDR3 protein: ASSIAWQETYEQY; D gene: .; V gene: TRBV19; J gene: TRBJ2-7; clone size: .
CDR3 protein: ASSVADSNFYEQY; D gene: .; V gene: TRBV9; J gene: TRBJ2-7; clone size: .
CDR3 protein: ASRGQGTNTGELF; D gene: TRBD1; V gene: TRBV6-1; J gene: TRBJ2-2; clone size: .
CDR3 protein: AWSVSGGAGDTQY; D gene: TRBD2; V gene: TRBV30; J gene: TRBJ2-3; clone size: .
CDR3 protein: ASSLAPGVYGYT; D gene: .; V gene: TRBV7-8; J gene: TRBJ1-2; clone size: .
CDR3 protein: ASSDKASSTDTQY; D gene: .; V gene: TRBV5-4; J gene: TRBJ2-3; clone size: .
CDR3 protein: ASSPPGQGGEQF; D gene: TRBD1; V gene: TRBV18; J gene: TRBJ2-1; clone size: .
CDR3 protein: ASSLRRDGGETQY; D gene: .; V gene: TRBV27; J gene: TRBJ2-5; clone size: .
CDR3 protein: ASSLGLPGSNQPQH; D gene: .; V gene: TRBV7-6; J gene: TRBJ1-5; clone size: .
CDR3 protein: ASRSTGIAEAF; D gene: .; V gene: TRBV2; J gene: TRBJ1-1; clone size: .
CDR3 protein: ASSKQGDTEAF; D gene: TRBD1; V gene: TRBV5-1; J gene: TRBJ1-1; clone size: .
CDR3 protein: ASSLAGVITGELF; D gene: TRBD2; V gene: TRBV7-9; J gene: TRBJ2-2; clone size: .
CDR3 protein: ASSSHFGGMQETQY; D gene: TRBD2; V gene: TRBV25-1; J gene: TRBJ2-5; clone size: .
CDR3 protein: ASSGTSANEQF; D gene: TRBD2; V gene: TRBV5-1; J gene: TRBJ2-1; clone size: .
CDR3 protein: ASLGRLGSGELF; D gene: .; V gene: TRBV2; J gene: TRBJ2-2; clone size: .
CDR3 protein: ASSEPGQANYGYT; D gene: TRBD1; V gene: TRBV2; J gene: TRBJ1-2; clone size: .
CDR3 protein: ASSLASGTGPYEQY; D gene: TRBD1; V gene: TRBV5-1; J gene: TRBJ2-7; clone size: few
CDR3 protein: ASSPFSAGGTEAF; D gene: TRBD1; V gene: TRBV6-6; J gene: TRBJ1-1; clone size: .
CDR3 protein: ASSGLTSETYNEQF; D gene: TRBD2; V gene: TRBV25-1; J gene: TRBJ2-1; clone size: .
CDR3 protein: ASSSGLAGGYSSYNEQF; D gene: TRBD2; V gene: TRBV7-3; J gene: TRBJ2-1; clone size: .
CDR3 protein: SSQGGEQETQY; D gene: TRBD1; V gene: TRBV29-1; J gene: TRBJ2-5; clone size: .
CDR3 protein: ASSAIGVAYEQY; D gene: .; V gene: TRBV6-1; J gene: TRBJ2-7; clone size: .
CDR3 protein: ASSLGALSGANVLT; D gene: .; V gene: TRBV5-1; J gene: TRBJ2-6; clone size: .
CDR3 protein: ASSFTSGGETQY; D gene: TRBD2; V gene: TRBV7-9; J gene: TRBJ2-5; clone size: .